These 12 T cell receptor beta chains were sequenced from one sample in a study of resident and recirculating memory T cells in vitiligo. Measured with immunoSEQ multiplex PCR; TCRdb has only the in-frame clones, and not every one. The table records tens of thousands of clones, under 95% of them present only once. Material for sequencing was blood. The source is a male donor with vitiligo.

This chain joins TRBV18 and TRBJ2-7, with 7 nucleotides matching TRBD1. Germline V gene sequence: CDR1 KGHSH, CDR2 LQKENI. The ends lost 0 bases at V and 0 bases at J; junction bases unmatched: 2. The CDR3 has 15 amino acids. CDR3 sequence reads: CASSPPGQNSYEQYF. The DNA for the CDR3 is TGTGCCAGCTCACCACCGGGACAGAACTCCTACGAGCAGTACTTC.

The sample holds one count of this clone. The rearrangement uses TRBV6-5 and TRBJ2-7, with 11 bases matching TRBD1. The CDR3 has 16 amino acids. The ends lost 4 bases at V and 2 bases at J; junction bases unmatched: 7. Germline V gene sequence: CDR1 MNHEY, CDR2 SVGAGI. The CDR3 loop is CASSSAPGQGAYEQYF. CDR3 in DNA: TGTGCCAGCAGTTCTGCCCCGGGACAGGGGGCCTACGAGCAGTACTTC.

CDR3 loop: CASSATGEETQYF. The CDR3 region has the DNA TGTGCCAGCAGCGCCACAGGGGAAGAGACCCAGTACTTC. V usage is TRBV2 and J usage is TRBJ2-5; 7 nucleotides line up with TRBD1. Germline V gives CDR1 SNHLY, CDR2 FYNNEI. The ends lost 6 bases at V and 3 bases at J; junction bases unmatched: 4. This CDR3 is built from 13 residues.

This rearrangement joins TRBV28 to TRBJ1-2; 9 bases agree with TRBD1. Losses at the gene ends were 4 bases for V and 2 bases for J; bases not matched to a gene: 5. CDR1 is MDHEN, CDR2 SYDVKM, per germline. This CDR3 is 15 amino acids long. The DNA of the CDR3 is TGTGCCAGCAGTTGGGGACAGGGATACAACTATGGCTACACCTTC. Its translation is CASSWGQGYNYGYTF.

This clone was detected only once. CDR3 sequence reads: CASSPWSTGEQYF. The CDR3 nucleotides read TGCGCCAGCAGCCCCTGGTCGACGGGCGAGCAGTACTTC. The rearrangement uses TRBV4-1 and TRBJ2-7; D call uncertain. V shed 4 bases and J shed 6 bases, with 13 bases lying between them. This CDR3 has 13 residues. Germline CDR1 is MGHRA and CDR2 is YSYEKL.

CDR3 residues: CASRLGGAAKNIQYF. CDR3 coding DNA: TGTGCCAGCAGGCTCGGTGGGGCAGCCAAAAACATTCAGTACTTC. J is TRBJ2-4 and V is TRBV6-5, with D perhaps TRBD1 (5 bases). There are 15 residues in the CDR3. Per germline, CDR1 MNHEY and CDR2 SVGAGI. V shed 6 bases and J shed 0 bases, with 12 bases lying between them.

This chain links TRBV7-9 with TRBJ1-4; 8 positions match TRBD1. Germline lookup yields CDR1 SEHNR and CDR2 FQNEAQ (reference sequence). V trimming: 4 bases; J trimming: 9 bases; junction bases outside the gene matches: 7. The CDR3 runs to 14 residues. The CDR3 sequence is CASSYPTGEKKLFF. The CDR3 DNA reads as TGTGCCAGCAGCTATCCGACAGGGGAGAAAAAACTGTTTTTT. The full variable domain, completed using reference TRBV7-9 and TRBJ1-4, is DTGVSQNPRHKITKRGQNVTFRCDPISEHNRLYWYRQTLGQGPEFLTYFQNEAQLEKSRLLSDRFSAERPKGSFSTLEIQRTEQGDSAMYLCASSYPTGEKKLFFGSGTQLSVL.

The V gene is TRBV11-2, the J gene TRBJ1-3; a possible D gene is TRBD1 (5 bases). V was shortened by 2 bases and J by 4 bases, with 12 bases between the two germline ends. This CDR3 spans 15 amino acids. Germline assignment: CDR1 SGHAT and CDR2 FQNNGV. CDR3 sequence: CASSLRQGAGNTIYF. DNA of the CDR3: TGTGCCAGCAGCTTAAGGCAGGGTGCCGGAAACACCATATATTTT.

The V call is TRBV7-6, the J call TRBJ2-7; 7 positions agree with TRBD2. The CDR3 covers 15 residues. Germline lookup yields CDR1 SGHVS and CDR2 FNYEAQ. The trim removed 1 base at V and 5 bases at J, leaving 8 bases unmatched. CDR3 sequence: CASSLVWTRPNEQYF. CDR3 DNA sequence: TGTGCCAGCAGCTTAGTTTGGACTAGGCCCAACGAGCAGTACTTC.

CDR3 in amino acids: CATSRAFANYGYTF. The CDR3 DNA is TGTGCCACCAGCAGGGCCTTCGCTAACTATGGCTACACCTTC. The genes are TRBV15 and TRBJ1-2; D gene unclear. This CDR3 is built from 14 residues. Germline lookup yields CDR1 LNHNV and CDR2 YYDKDF (reference sequence). Trimming took off 3 bases at V and 0 bases at J, with 8 bases between the two ends. Supplemented by reference TRBV15 and TRBJ1-2, the full variable domain reads DAMVIQNPRYQVTQFGKPVTLSCSQTLNHNVMYWYQQKSSQAPKLLFHYYDKDFNNEADTPDNFQSRRPNTSFCFLDIRSPGLGDTAMYLCATSRAFANYGYTFGSGTRLTVV.

This rearrangement joins TRBV5-1 to TRBJ1-1, with D hard to call. V was trimmed by 0 bases and J by 1 base, leaving 7 bases between them. Germline lookup yields CDR1 SGHRS and CDR2 YFSETQ. The CDR3 has 14 amino acids. CDR3 loop: CASSLGEGNTEAFF. The CDR3 nucleotides are TGCGCCAGCAGCTTGGGGGAGGGGAACACTGAAGCTTTCTTT.

The genes are TRBV5-4 and TRBJ2-1, with 8 bases aligning to TRBD2. The V and J ends lost 6 bases and 3 bases, in that order; junction bases with no gene match: 14. CDR3 size: 17 residues. CDR1 SGHNT and CDR2 YYREEE come from the germline V gene (reference sequence). Written as DNA, the CDR3 is TGTGCCAGCACCATATCCGCCGGGAGGGTGGGCTACAATGAGCAGTTCTTC. Protein sequence: CASTISAGRVGYNEQFF.